What follows is one T cell receptor (beta chain) and its context. Its specificity is unknown. The data belong to a study of cytomegalovirus exposure and HLA in healthy donors. About the study: As released early, the data held some 85 million unique TCRs from HLA-typed donors.

The PCR contained 60 Vbeta and 13 Jbeta primers. TCRdb keeps only in-frame clones here, not all; method: immunoSEQ multiplex PCR. The sample has over 150,000 clones, 75% to 85% seen once. Study conclusions and caveats: Being productive about 87% or about 30% of the time was typical of most TCR beta V segments in an earlier analysis. Rare sequences made up most TCRs, while some public TCRs were found in many donors. The study listed under 200 cytomegalovirus-associated TCR beta chains.

This CDR3 region has 15 residues. After removal of 4 bases from V and 5 bases from J, the junction contained 6 bases not matched to a gene. The germline V gene encodes CDR1 SGHTS and CDR2 YDEGEE. The TCR comes from a girl aged 5-17 years in good health and CMV-seropositive. The specimen sequenced was PBMCs. The chain links TRBV5-8 to TRBJ1-5; 10 bases map to TRBD1. The CDR3 DNA follows: TGTGCCAGCAGCAGCACGGGACAGGGGCATCAGCCCCAGCATTTT. It specifies CASSSTGQGHQPQHF.